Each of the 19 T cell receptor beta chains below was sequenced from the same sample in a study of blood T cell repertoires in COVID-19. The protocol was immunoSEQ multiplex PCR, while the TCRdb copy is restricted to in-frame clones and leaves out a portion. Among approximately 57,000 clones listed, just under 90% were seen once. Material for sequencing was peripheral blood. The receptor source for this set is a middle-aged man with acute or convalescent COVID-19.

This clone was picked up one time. This chain's CDR3 is CASSPPGQGYNQPQHF. The CDR3 region has the DNA TGTGCCAGCTCACCACCCGGACAGGGATACAATCAGCCCCAGCATTTT. The chain is built from TRBV18 and TRBJ1-5, with 8 nucleotides matching TRBD1. Per the germline V gene, CDR1 is KGHSH and CDR2 is LQKENI. V was pared by 0 bases and J by 3 bases, with 4 bases of the junction left unmatched. The CDR3 has 16 amino acids. Based on the CDR3 plus reference TRBV18 and TRBJ1-5, the full variable domain is NAGVMQNPRHLVRRRGQEARLRCSPMKGHSHVYWYRQLPEEGLKFMVYLQKENIIDESGMPKERFSAEFPKEGPSILRIQQVVRGDSAAYFCASSPPGQGYNQPQHFGDGTRLSIL.

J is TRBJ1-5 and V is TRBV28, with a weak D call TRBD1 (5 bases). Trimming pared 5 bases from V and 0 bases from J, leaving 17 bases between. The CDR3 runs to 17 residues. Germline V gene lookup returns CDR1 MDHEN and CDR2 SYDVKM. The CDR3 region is CASSPIGTDYSNQPQHF. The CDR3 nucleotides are TGTGCCAGCAGTCCGATTGGGACGGACTATAGCAATCAGCCCCAGCATTTT.

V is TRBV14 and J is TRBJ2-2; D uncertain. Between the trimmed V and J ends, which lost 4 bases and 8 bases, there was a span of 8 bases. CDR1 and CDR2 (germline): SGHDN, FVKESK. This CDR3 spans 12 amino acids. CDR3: CASSLTAGELFF. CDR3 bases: TGTGCCAGCAGCCTTACAGCTGGGGAGCTGTTTTTT.

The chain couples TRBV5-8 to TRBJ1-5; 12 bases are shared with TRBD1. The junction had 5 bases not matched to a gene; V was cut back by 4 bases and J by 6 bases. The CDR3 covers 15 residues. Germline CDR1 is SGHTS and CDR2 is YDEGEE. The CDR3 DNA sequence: TGTGCCAGCAGCCTGGGACAGGGGGCAGCTCAGCCCCAGCATTTT. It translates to CASSLGQGAAQPQHF.

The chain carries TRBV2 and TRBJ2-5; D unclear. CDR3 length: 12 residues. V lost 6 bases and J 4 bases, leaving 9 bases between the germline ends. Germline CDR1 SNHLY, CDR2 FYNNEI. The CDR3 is CASRELRETQYF. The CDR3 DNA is TGTGCCAGCAGGGAGCTAAGAGAGACCCAGTACTTC.

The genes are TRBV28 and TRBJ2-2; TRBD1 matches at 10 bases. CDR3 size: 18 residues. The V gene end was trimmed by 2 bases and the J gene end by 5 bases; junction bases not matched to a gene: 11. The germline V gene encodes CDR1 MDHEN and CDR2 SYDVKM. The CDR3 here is CASSLEPGTGARTGELFF. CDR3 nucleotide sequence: TGTGCCAGCAGTTTAGAACCGGGGACAGGGGCGAGGACCGGGGAGCTGTTTTTT.

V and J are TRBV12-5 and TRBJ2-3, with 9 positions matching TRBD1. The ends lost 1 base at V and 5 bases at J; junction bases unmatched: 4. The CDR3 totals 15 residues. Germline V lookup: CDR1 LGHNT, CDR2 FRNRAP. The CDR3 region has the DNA TGTGCTAGTGGTTTGGGACAGGGGGAAATAGATACGCAGTATTTT. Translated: CASGLGQGEIDTQYF.

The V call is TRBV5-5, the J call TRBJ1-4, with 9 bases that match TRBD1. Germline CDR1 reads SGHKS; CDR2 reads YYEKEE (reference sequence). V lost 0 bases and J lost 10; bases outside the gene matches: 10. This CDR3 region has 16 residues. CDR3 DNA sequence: TGTGCCAGCAGCTTGGCCCGTGGGACAGGGAACGGAAAACTGTTTTTT. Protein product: CASSLARGTGNGKLFF.

The CDR3 here is CSASTLGQGTGELFF. The CDR3 DNA sequence: TGCAGTGCTAGTACCCTCGGACAGGGCACCGGGGAGCTGTTTTTT. The V gene is TRBV20-1, the J gene TRBJ2-2, with 8 bases fitting TRBD1. The CDR3 consists of 15 residues. Germline CDR1 reads DFQATT; CDR2 reads SNEGSKA (reference sequence). V shed 3 bases and J 4 bases; nucleotides not matched to a gene: 7.

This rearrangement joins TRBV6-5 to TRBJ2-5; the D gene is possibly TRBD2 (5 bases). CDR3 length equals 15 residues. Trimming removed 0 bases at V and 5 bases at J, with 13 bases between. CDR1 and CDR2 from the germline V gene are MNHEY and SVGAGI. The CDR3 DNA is TGTGCCAGCAGTTACTCGATAAGAGGGTTGGAGACCCAGTACTTC. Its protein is CASSYSIRGLETQYF.

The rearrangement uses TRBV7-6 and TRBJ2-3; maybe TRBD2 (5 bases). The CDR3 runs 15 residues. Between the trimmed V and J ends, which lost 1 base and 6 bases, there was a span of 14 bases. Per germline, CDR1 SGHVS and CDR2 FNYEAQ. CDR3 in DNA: TGTGCCAGCAGCTTAGTACCGCGGGTCGACGATACGCAGTATTTT. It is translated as CASSLVPRVDDTQYF. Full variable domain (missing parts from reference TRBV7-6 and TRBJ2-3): GAGVSQSPRYKVTKRGQDVALRCDPISGHVSLYWYRQALGQGPEFLTYFNYEAQQDKSGLPNDRFSAERPEGSISTLTIQRTEQRDSAMYRCASSLVPRVDDTQYFGPGTRLTVL.

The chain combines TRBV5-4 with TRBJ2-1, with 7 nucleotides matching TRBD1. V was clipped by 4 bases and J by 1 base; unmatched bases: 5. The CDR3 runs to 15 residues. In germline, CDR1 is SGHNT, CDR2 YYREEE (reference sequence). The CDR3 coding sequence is TGTGCCAGCAGCGTAGACAGGGCGTCCTACAATGAGCAGTTCTTC. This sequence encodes CASSVDRASYNEQFF.

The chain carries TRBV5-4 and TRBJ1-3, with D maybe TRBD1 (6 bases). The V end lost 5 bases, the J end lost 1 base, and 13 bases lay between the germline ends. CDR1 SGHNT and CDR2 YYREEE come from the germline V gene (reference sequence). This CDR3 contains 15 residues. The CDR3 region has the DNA TGTGCCAGCAGTGACAGGTTGAAGTCTGGAAACACCATATATTTT. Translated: CASSDRLKSGNTIYF. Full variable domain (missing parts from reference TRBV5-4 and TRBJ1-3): ETGVTQSPTHLIKTRGQQVTLRCSSQSGHNTVSWYQQALGQGPQFIFQYYREEENGRGNFPPRFSGLQFPNYSSELNVNALELDDSALYLCASSDRLKSGNTIYFGEGSWLTVV.

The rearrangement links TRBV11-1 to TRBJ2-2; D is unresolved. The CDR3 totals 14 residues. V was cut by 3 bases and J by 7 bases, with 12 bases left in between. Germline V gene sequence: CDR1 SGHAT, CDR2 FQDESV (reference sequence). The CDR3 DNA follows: TGTGCCAGCAGCTTTGCTAGATTCAACGGGGAGCTGTTTTTT. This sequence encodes CASSFARFNGELFF.

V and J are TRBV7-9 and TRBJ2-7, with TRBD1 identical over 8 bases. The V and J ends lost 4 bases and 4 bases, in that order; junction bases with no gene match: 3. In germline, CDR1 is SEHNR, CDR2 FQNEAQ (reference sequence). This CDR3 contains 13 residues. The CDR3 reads CASSWGQAYEQYF. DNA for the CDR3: TGTGCCAGCAGCTGGGGACAGGCATACGAGCAGTACTTC.

The chain's CDR3 is CASSPGLAAYFNEQFF. CDR3 nucleotides: TGTGCCAGCAGCCCGGGACTAGCGGCATATTTCAATGAGCAGTTCTTC. V is TRBV7-2 and J is TRBJ2-1, with TRBD2 matching 11 bases. CDR1 and CDR2 from the germline V gene are SGHTA and FQGNSA. The CDR3 has 16 amino acids. The V segment lost 5 bases and the J segment 6 bases; nucleotides outside the gene matches: 9. The complete variable domain, with remaining parts taken from reference TRBV7-2 and TRBJ2-1, reads GAGVSQSPSNKVTEKGKDVELRCDPISGHTALYWYRQSLGQGLEFLIYFQGNSAPDKSGLPSDRFSAERTGGSVSTLTIQRTQQEDSAVYLCASSPGLAAYFNEQFFGPGTRLTVL.

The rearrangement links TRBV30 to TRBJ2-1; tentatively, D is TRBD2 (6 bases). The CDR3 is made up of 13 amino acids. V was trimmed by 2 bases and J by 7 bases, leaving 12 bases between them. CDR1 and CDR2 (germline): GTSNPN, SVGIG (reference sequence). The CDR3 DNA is TGTGCCTGGAGTATCAGGGCGGGGAATGAGCAGTTCTTC. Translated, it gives CAWSIRAGNEQFF.

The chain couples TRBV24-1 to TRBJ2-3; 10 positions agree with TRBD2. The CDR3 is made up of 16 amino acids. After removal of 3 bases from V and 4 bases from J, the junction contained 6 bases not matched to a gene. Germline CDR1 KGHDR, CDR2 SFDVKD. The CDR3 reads CATSDPLAGVPDTQYF. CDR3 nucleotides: TGTGCCACCAGTGATCCCCTAGCGGGAGTACCAGATACGCAGTATTTT.

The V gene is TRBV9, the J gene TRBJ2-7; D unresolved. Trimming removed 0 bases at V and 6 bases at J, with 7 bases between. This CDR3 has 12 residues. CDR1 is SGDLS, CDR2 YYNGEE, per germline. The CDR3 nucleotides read TGTGCCAGCAGCGTAGGAACCGGCGAGCAGTACTTC. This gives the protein CASSVGTGEQYF.